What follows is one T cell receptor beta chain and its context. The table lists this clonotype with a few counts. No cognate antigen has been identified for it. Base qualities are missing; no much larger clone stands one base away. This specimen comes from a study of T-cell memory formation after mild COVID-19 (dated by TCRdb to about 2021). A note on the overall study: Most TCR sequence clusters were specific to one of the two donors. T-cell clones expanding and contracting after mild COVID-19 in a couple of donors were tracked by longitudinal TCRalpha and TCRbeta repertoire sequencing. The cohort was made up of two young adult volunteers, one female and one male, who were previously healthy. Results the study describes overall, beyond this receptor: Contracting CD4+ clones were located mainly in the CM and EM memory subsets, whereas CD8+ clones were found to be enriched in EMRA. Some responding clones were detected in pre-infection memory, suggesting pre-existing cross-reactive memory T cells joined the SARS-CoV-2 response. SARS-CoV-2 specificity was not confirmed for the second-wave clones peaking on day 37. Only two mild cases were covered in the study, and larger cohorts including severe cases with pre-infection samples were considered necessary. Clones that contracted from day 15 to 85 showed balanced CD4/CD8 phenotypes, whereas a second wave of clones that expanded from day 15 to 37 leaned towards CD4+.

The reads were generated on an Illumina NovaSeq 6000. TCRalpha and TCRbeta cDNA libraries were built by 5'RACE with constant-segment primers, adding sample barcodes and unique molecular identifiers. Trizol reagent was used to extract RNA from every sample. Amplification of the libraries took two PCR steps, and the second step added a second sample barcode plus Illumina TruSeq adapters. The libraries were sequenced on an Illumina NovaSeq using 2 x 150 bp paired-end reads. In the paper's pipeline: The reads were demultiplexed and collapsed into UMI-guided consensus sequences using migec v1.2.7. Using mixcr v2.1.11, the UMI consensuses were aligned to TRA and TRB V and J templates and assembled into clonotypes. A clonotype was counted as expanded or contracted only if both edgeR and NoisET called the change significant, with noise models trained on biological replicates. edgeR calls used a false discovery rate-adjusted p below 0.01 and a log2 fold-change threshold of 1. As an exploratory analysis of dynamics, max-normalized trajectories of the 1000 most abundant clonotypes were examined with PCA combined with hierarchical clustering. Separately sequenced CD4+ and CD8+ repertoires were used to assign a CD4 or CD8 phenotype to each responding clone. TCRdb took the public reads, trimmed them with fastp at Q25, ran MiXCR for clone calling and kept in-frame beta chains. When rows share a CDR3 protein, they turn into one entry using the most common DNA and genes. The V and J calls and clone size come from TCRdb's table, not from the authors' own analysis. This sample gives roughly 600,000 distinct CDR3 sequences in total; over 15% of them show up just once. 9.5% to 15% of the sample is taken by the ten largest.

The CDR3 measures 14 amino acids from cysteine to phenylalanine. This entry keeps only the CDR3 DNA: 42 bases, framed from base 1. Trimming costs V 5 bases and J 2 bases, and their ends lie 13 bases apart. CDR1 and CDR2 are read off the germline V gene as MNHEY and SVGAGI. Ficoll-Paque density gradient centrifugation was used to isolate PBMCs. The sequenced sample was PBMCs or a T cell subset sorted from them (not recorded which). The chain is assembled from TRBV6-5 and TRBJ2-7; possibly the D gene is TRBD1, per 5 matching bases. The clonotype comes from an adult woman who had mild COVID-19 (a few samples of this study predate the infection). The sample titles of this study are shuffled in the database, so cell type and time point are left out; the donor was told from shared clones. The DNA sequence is TGTGCCAGCAGTCAAGCAGGGTTTACCTACGAGCAGTACTTC. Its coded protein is CASSQAGFTYEQYF.